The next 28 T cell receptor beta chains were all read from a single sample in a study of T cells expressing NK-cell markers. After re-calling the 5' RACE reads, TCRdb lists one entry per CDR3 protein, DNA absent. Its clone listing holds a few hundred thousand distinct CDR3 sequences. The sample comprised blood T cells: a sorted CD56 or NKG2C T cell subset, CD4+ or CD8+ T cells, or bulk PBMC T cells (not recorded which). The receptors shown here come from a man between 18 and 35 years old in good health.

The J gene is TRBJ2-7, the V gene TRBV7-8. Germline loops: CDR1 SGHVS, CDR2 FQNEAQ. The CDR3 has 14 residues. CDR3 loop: CASSRTQRTYEQYF.

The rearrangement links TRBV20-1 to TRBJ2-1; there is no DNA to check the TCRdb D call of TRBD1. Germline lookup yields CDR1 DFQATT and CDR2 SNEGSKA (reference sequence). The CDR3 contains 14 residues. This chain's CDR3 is CSARVGGAYNEQFF.

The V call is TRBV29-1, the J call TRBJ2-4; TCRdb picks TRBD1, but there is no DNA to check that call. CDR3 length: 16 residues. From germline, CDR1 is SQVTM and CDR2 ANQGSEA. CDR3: CSVKGGKGDTENIQYF.

The CDR3 reads CSVTQGARRFF. This chain connects TRBV29-1 to TRBJ2-1; the TCRdb call, TRBD1, lacks DNA for checking. This CDR3 has 11 amino acids. Germline V lookup: CDR1 SQVTM, CDR2 ANQGSEA.

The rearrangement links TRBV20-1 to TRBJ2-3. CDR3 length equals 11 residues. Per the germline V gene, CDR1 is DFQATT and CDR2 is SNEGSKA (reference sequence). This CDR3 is CSARLTDTQYF.

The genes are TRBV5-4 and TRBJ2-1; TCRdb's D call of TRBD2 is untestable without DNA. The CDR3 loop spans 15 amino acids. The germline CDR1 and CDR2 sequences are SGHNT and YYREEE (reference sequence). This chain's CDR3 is CASSLDIGRHNEQFF.

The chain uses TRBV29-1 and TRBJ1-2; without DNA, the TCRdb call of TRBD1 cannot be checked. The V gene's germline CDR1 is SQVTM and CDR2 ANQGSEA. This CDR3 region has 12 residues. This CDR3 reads CSVERGKGGYTF.

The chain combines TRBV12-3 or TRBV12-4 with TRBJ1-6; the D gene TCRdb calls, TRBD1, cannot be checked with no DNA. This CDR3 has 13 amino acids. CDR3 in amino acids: CASSLRQGSPLHF.

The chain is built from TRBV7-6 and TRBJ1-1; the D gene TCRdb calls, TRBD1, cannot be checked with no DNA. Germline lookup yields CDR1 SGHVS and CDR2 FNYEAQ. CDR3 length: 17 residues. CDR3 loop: CASSPGTRGDLGTEAFF.

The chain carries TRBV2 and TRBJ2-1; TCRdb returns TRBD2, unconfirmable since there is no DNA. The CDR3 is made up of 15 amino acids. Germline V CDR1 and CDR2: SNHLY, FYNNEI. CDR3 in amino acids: CASSEVASGSGEQFF.

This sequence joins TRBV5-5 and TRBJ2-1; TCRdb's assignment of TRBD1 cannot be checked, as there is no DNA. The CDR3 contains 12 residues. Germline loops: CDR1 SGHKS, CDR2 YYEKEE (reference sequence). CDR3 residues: CASSIGTGEQFF.

The CDR3 sequence: CASSSRRGNSPLHF. This chain links TRBV6-5 with TRBJ1-6; TCRdb selects TRBD1, and the lack of DNA leaves this call unchecked. The CDR3 contains 14 residues. Germline-derived CDR1 and CDR2 are MNHEY and SVGAGI.

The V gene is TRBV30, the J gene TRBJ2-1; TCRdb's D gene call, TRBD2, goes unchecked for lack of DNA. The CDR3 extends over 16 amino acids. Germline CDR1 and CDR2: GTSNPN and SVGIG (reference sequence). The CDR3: CACTTGTSGTYNEQFF.

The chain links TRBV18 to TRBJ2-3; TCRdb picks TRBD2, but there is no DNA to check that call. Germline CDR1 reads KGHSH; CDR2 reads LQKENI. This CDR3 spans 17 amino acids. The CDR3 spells CASSPYSGLGGTDTQYF.

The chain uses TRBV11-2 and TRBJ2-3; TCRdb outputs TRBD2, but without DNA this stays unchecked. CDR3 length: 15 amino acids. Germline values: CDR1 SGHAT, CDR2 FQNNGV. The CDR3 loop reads CASSLSPLVTDTQYF.

CDR3: CASSFKGSTGELFF. J is TRBJ2-2 and V is TRBV7-2. The CDR3 covers 14 residues. CDR1 and CDR2 (germline): SGHTA, FQGNSA.

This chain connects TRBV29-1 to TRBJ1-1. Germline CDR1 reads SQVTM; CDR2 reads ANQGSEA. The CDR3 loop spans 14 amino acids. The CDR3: CSVETGLPNAEAFF.

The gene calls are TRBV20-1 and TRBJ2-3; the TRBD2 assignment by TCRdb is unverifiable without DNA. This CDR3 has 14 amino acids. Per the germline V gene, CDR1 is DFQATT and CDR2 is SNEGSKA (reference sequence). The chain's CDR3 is CSARHPLVTDTQYF.

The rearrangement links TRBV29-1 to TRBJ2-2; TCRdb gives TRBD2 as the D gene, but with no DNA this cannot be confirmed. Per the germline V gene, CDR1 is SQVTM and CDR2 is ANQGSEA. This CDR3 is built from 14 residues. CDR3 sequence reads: CSVDSGSHTGELFF.

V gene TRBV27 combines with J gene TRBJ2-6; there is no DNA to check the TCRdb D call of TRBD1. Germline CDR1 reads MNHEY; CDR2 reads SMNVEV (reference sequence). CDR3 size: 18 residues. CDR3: CASSEDPGTFPGANVLTF.

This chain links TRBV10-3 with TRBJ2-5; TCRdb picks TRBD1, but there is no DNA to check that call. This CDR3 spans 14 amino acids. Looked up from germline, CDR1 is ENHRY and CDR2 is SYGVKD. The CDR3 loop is CAISEGTPRETQYF.

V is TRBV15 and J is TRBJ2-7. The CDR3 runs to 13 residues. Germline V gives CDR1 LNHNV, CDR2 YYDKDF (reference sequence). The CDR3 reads CATSRDRTAEQYF. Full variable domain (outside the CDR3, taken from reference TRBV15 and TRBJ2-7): DAMVIQNPRYQVTQFGKPVTLSCSQTLNHNVMYWYQQKSSQAPKLLFHYYDKDFNNEADTPDNFQSRRPNTSFCFLDIRSPGLGDTAMYLCATSRDRTAEQYFGPGTRLTVT.

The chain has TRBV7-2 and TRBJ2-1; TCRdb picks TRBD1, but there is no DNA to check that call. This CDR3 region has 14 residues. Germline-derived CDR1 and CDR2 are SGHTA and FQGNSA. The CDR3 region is CASSLTTGRDEQFF.

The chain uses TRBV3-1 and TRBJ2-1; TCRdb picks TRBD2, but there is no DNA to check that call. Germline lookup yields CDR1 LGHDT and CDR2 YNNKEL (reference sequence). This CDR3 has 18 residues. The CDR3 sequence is CASSQDLGGRYGENEQFF.

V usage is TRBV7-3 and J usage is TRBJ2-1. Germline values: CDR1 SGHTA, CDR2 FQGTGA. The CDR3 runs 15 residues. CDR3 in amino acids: CASSLNGGPYNEQFF.

CDR3 amino acids: CPSSQGTRFDTGELFF. The chain recombines TRBV3-1 with TRBJ2-2; TCRdb's D call of TRBD2 is untestable without DNA. This CDR3 has 16 residues. Germline V lookup: CDR1 LGHDT, CDR2 YNNKEL (reference sequence). The whole variable domain, filled in from reference TRBV3-1 and TRBJ2-2, reads DTAVSQTPKYLVTQMGNDKSIKCEQNLGHDTMYWYKQDSKKFLKIMFSYNNKELIINETVPNRFSPKSPDKAHLNLHINSLELGDSAVYFCPSSQGTRFDTGELFFGEGSRLTVL.

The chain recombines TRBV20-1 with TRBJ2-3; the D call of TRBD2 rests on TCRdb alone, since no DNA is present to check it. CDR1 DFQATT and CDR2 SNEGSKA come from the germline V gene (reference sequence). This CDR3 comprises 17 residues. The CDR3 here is CSARTASLAGGPDTQYF.

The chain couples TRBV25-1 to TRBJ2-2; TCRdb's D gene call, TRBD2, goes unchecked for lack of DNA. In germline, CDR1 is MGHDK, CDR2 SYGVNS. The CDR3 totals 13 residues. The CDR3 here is CASSDSGFGELFF.